This paragraph covers one T cell receptor (beta chain) sequence. It lacks a known antigen. Per-base quality was not reported, and no clone a single base away is much larger than it. The CDR3 runs 14 residues from the cysteine to the phenylalanine. Of the read, only the CDR3 DNA is kept; its 42 bases are in frame from base 1. Per the germline V gene, MNHNS is the CDR1 and SASEGT is the CDR2. Cut back by 1 base and 6 bases, the V and J ends lie 10 bases apart. This sample stems from a study of technical replicates of blood from a few donors (dated by TCRdb to about 2017). The library was produced with the immunoSEQ multiplex PCR assay. Imported from immuneACCESS, the table was reduced by TCRdb to in-frame sequences with V and J called. These copies leave out some clones; in studies compared against another copy, an unresolved V gene accounts for under half, and the cause of the remainder is not known. This sample holds 75,000 to 85,000 clones; roughly 95% were observed only once. The ten top clones hold under 0.4% of the sample.

Sequenced sample: T cells isolated from PBMCs. This chain joins TRBV6-1 to TRBJ1-5, with the D gene not clear enough to name. This TCR was sampled from a human donor in good health. The DNA sequence is TGTGCCAGCAGTGAAGTTCCTAATCCTCAGCCCCAGCATTTT. Translated, this gives CASSEVPNPQPQHF.